This T cell receptor beta chain appears in the sequencing data of a study of blood T cell repertoires in COVID-19. The wider study: Acute and convalescent COVID-19 samples came from the United States, Italy and Spain. PBMCs, B-cell-depleted T cells, or T cells were the source of the cDNA or gDNA that made up the material.

Profiling relied on immunoSEQ multiplex PCR, and the TCRdb table lists in-frame clones only, not all of them. The sample has around 280,000 clones, approximately 88% seen once. V trimming: 5 bases; J trimming: 2 bases; junction bases outside the gene matches: 9. Per the germline V gene, CDR1 is SGHTA and CDR2 is FQGTGA. The CDR3 consists of 17 residues. This TCR derives from a woman in her 40s who had recovered from COVID-19. Sequenced: PBMCs or T cells enriched from blood (not recorded which). V usage is TRBV7-3 and J usage is TRBJ1-6; 7 nucleotides line up with TRBD1. The CDR3 DNA follows: TGTGCCAGCAGCCCTTCGGGACAGCTAACCTATAATTCACCCCTCCACTTT. This sequence encodes CASSPSGQLTYNSPLHF.